Shown below are 18 T cell receptor beta chains from a single sample sequenced in a study of blood T cell repertoires in COVID-19. Repertoires were generated with immunoSEQ multiplex PCR, while TCRdb's copy carries only in-frame clones and drops some. The data contain 150,000 or so clones, roughly nine tenths of them singletons. The sample taken for sequencing was peripheral blood. These receptors were obtained from a man aged 18 to 30 with COVID-19, enrolled during active disease.

CDR3 amino acids: CASSPTSTDTQYF. CDR3 in DNA: TGTGCCAGCAGCCCGACTAGCACAGATACGCAGTATTTT. The chain is built from TRBV3-1 (or the pseudogene TRBV3-2) and TRBJ2-3; D call uncertain. CDR3 length: 13 amino acids. Germline V gene data show CDR1 as LGHDT and CDR2 as YNNKEL (reference sequence). V lost 4 bases and J lost 0, with 5 bases in between.

The J gene is TRBJ2-3, the V gene TRBV30, with 12 bases identical to TRBD2. The CDR3 totals 16 residues. Germline V gene sequence: CDR1 GTSNPN, CDR2 SVGIG (reference sequence). V lost 3 bases and J lost 3; bases outside the gene matches: 7. CDR3 nucleotide sequence: TGTGCCTGGAGGGTTGGGCTAGCGGGAGGGACAGATACGCAGTATTTT. Protein product: CAWRVGLAGGTDTQYF.

This chain joins TRBV6-2 or TRBV6-3 and TRBJ2-3, with D unclear. Trimming cost V 1 base and J 0 bases, with 11 bases left between them. This CDR3 has 16 residues. The germline gives CDR1 MNHEY, CDR2 SVGEGT. Written as DNA, the CDR3 is TGTGCCAGCAGTTACTTTATAGACACCAGCACAGATACGCAGTATTTT. Translating it yields CASSYFIDTSTDTQYF.

This chain links TRBV19 with TRBJ1-5, with TRBD1 matching over 7 bases. Germline V gene data show CDR1 as LNHDA and CDR2 as SQIVND (reference sequence). V trimming: 3 bases; J trimming: 2 bases; junction bases outside the gene matches: 7. This CDR3 region has 16 residues. The CDR3 here is CASSMGTAVGNQPQHF. CDR3 coding DNA: TGTGCCAGTAGTATGGGGACAGCGGTTGGCAATCAGCCCCAGCATTTT.

This clone was recorded once. The chain couples TRBV7-9 to TRBJ2-5; 7 nucleotides agree with TRBD1. The CDR3 extends over 14 amino acids. Per germline, CDR1 SEHNR and CDR2 FQNEAQ (reference sequence). V was pared by 5 bases and J by 5 bases, with 8 bases of the junction left unmatched. CDR3 in amino acids: CASSPYRGRETQYF. In DNA form, the CDR3 reads TGTGCCAGCAGCCCCTACAGGGGCCGGGAGACCCAGTACTTC.

This chain joins TRBV5-1 and TRBJ2-3; TRBD2 matches at 7 bases. Germline trimming cut 0 bases from V and 1 base from J; bases unmatched to any gene: 2. The CDR3 covers 15 residues. The germline V gene has CDR1 SGHRS and CDR2 YFSETQ. CDR3 amino acids: CASSLGAGGTDTQYF. The CDR3 DNA sequence: TGCGCCAGCAGCTTGGGGGCGGGAGGCACAGATACGCAGTATTTT. The whole variable domain, remainder taken from reference TRBV5-1 and TRBJ2-3, is KAGVTQTPRYLIKTRGQQVTLSCSPISGHRSVSWYQQTPGQGLQFLFEYFSETQRNKGNFPGRFSGRQFSNSRSEMNVSTLELGDSALYLCASSLGAGGTDTQYFGPGTRLTVL.

This chain uses TRBV3-1 (or the pseudogene TRBV3-2) with TRBJ2-7, with D perhaps matching TRBD2 (6 bases). Trimming stripped 3 bases from V and 0 bases from J, with 12 bases between. Germline values: CDR1 LGHDT, CDR2 YNNKEL (reference sequence). CDR3 size: 15 residues. DNA of the CDR3: TGTGCCAGCAGCCAGAACTTCGGGGGCTCCTACGAGCAGTACTTC. This sequence encodes CASSQNFGGSYEQYF.

The chain uses TRBV28 and TRBJ1-5; no clear D gene. Germline assignment: CDR1 MDHEN and CDR2 SYDVKM. Trimming pared 8 bases from V and 2 bases from J, leaving 13 bases between. The CDR3 extends over 14 amino acids. CDR3 residues: CASRRQGGNQPQHF. CDR3 in DNA: TGTGCCAGCCGCAGGCAAGGCGGCAATCAGCCCCAGCATTTT.

V and J are TRBV7-2 and TRBJ2-7; D may be TRBD2 (6 bases). Trimming took off 5 bases at V and 2 bases at J, with 13 bases between the two ends. Germline V gives CDR1 SGHTA, CDR2 FQGNSA. The CDR3 runs 14 residues. The CDR3 region has the DNA TGTGCCAGCAGCCCCCGATGGGGGGCCTACGAGCAGTACTTC. This encodes CASSPRWGAYEQYF.

The chain is built from TRBV19 and TRBJ1-5; D is unresolved. The CDR3 is 14 amino acids. With 3 bases removed from V and 1 base from J, the gap between germline ends came to 7 bases. Per germline, CDR1 LNHDA and CDR2 SQIVND (reference sequence). CDR3 DNA: TGTGCCAGTAGTATCGGGGTGAGCAATCAGCCCCAGCATTTT. Encoded protein: CASSIGVSNQPQHF. Variable domain in full (rest from reference TRBV19 and TRBJ1-5): DGGITQSPKYLFRKEGQNVTLSCEQNLNHDAMYWYRQDPGQGLRLIYYSQIVNDFQKGDIAEGYSVSREKKESFPLTVTSAQKNPTAFYLCASSIGVSNQPQHFGDGTRLSIL.

The V call is TRBV15, the J call TRBJ2-1, with TRBD2 identical over 7 bases. The length of the CDR3 is 13 residues. Germline values: CDR1 LNHNV, CDR2 YYDKDF (reference sequence). Trimming cost V 5 bases and J 8 bases; bases outside gene matches: 6. CDR3 bases: TGTGCCACCAGCGCCGGACTAGTGTATGAGCAGTTCTTC. It encodes CATSAGLVYEQFF.

The chain is built from TRBV4-1 and TRBJ2-7; D possibly corresponds to TRBD1 (7 bases). The CDR3 has 14 residues. The germline V and J ends were trimmed by 4 bases and 2 bases, with 12 bases remaining between them. Per the germline V gene, CDR1 is MGHRA and CDR2 is YSYEKL. The CDR3: CASSPWRGPYEQYF. DNA of the CDR3: TGCGCCAGCAGCCCGTGGAGGGGGCCCTACGAGCAGTACTTC.

This clone was seen only once. This rearrangement joins TRBV9 to TRBJ2-5; D may be TRBD1 (7 bases). From germline, CDR1 is SGDLS and CDR2 YYNGEE. The CDR3 length is 15 residues. V was clipped by 3 bases and J by 5 bases, with 17 bases between them. The CDR3: CASSARQGGWETQYF. In DNA, the CDR3 is TGTGCCAGCAGCGCCCGACAGGGAGGTTGGGAGACCCAGTACTTC. The full variable domain, completed using reference TRBV9 and TRBJ2-5, is DSGVTQTPKHLITATGQRVTLRCSPRSGDLSVYWYQQSLDQGLQFLIQYYNGEERAKGNILERFSAQQFPDLHSELNLSSLELGDSALYFCASSARQGGWETQYFGPGTRLLVL.

The rearrangement joins TRBV4-2 to TRBJ1-5, with 7 bases that match TRBD1. This CDR3 is built from 17 residues. The V gene end was trimmed by 3 bases and the J gene end by 2 bases; junction bases not matched to a gene: 10. CDR1 is LGHNA and CDR2 is YNFKEQ in the germline V gene. The CDR3 protein is CASSQGRAGQGNQPQHF. Written as DNA, the CDR3 is TGTGCCAGCAGCCAGGGACGGGCTGGACAGGGCAATCAGCCCCAGCATTTT.

With regard to this clone: Other nucleotide sequences in the sample specify the same CDR3. The chain uses TRBV28 and TRBJ2-7; D gene unclear. The V and J ends lost 6 bases and 4 bases respectively, with 7 bases between them. CDR1 and CDR2 from the germline V gene are MDHEN and SYDVKM. This CDR3 spans 11 amino acids. The CDR3 loop reads CASSPGYEQYF. Written as DNA, the CDR3 is TGTGCCAGCAGCCCAGGTTACGAGCAGTACTTC. The full variable domain, rest sourced from reference TRBV28 and TRBJ2-7, is DVKVTQSSRYLVKRTGEKVFLECVQDMDHENMFWYRQDPGLGLRLIYFSYDVKMKEKGDIPEGYSVSREKKERFSLILESASTNQTSMYLCASSPGYEQYFGPGTRLTVT.

This chain's CDR3 is CASRGWEHRRLYGYTF. For the CDR3, the DNA is TGTGCCAGTAGAGGTTGGGAGCATCGTCGACTCTATGGCTACACCTTC. The chain combines TRBV19 with TRBJ1-2; D remains ambiguous. The V gene's germline CDR1 is LNHDA and CDR2 SQIVND (reference sequence). V dropped 6 bases and J dropped 4 bases, with 21 bases sitting between them. The CDR3 covers 16 residues.

This clone has a single count. The gene calls are TRBV7-9 and TRBJ2-1; D is perhaps TRBD1 (6 bases). This CDR3 has 14 residues. V lost 5 bases to trimming and J lost 14 bases, with 22 bases between them. In germline, CDR1 is SEHNR, CDR2 FQNEAQ (reference sequence). CDR3 in DNA: TGTGCCAGCAGCCCGACCTATCCTAGGGGGTTCAAGTTCTTC. Its translation is CASSPTYPRGFKFF.

This clone was recorded only once. The junction departs from the called germline gene at one end, perhaps through a read error. In DNA, the CDR3 is TGTGCCAGCAGCCTGGGACATGCTTATAATGAAAAACTGCTTTTT. Its protein product is CASSLGHAYNEKLLF. V and J are TRBV11-2 and TRBJ1-4; D might be TRBD1 (6 bases). This CDR3 is 15 amino acids long. CDR1 and CDR2 from the germline V gene are SGHAT and FQNNGV. Full variable domain (outside the CDR3, taken from reference TRBV11-2 and TRBJ1-4): EAGVAQSPRYKIIEKRQSVAFWCNPISGHATLYWYQQILGQGPKLLIQFQNNGVVDDSQLPKDRFSAERLKGVDSTLKIQPAKLEDSAVYLCASSLGHAYNEKLLFGSGTQLSVL.